The 2 T cell receptor beta chains below all came from one sample that was sequenced in a study of T cell changes during pregnancy in multiple sclerosis. Here immunoSEQ multiplex PCR was the method, and the copy in TCRdb shows in-frame clones only, minus some. Here the sample spans about 15,000 clones, 65% to 90% being singletons. Sequenced here: CD8+ T cells from peripheral blood mononuclear cells, sampled in the first trimester of pregnancy. The origin of the receptors is a female donor with multiple sclerosis, enrolled in a pregnancy study.

J is TRBJ2-5 and V is TRBV28, with 13 bases identical to TRBD2. Germline CDR1 and CDR2: MDHEN and SYDVKM. V was pared by 6 bases and J by 2 bases, with 6 bases of the junction left unmatched. CDR3 length equals 16 residues. The CDR3 is CASRPGTSGKQETQYF. CDR3 nucleotide sequence: TGTGCCAGCAGACCCGGGACTAGCGGGAAACAAGAGACCCAGTACTTC.

This clone was detected a few times. The sample carries other DNA sequences with the same CDR3. The chain uses TRBV5-1 and TRBJ2-7, with TRBD1 matching over 9 bases. Germline V gene data show CDR1 as SGHRS and CDR2 as YFSETQ. The CDR3 runs to 13 residues. Trimming took 3 bases from V and 4 from J; bases not matched to a gene: 2. Written as DNA, the CDR3 is TGCGCCAGCAGCTGGGGACAGGGTTACGAGCAGTACTTC. This sequence encodes CASSWGQGYEQYF.